Listed here are 7 T cell receptor beta chains from one sample, sequenced in a study of OX40 agonist ivuxolimab in advanced cancers. Sequenced by immunoSEQ multiplex PCR; TCRdb stores in-frame clones only, minus some. The table lists 96,000 or so clones, under 85% of them singletons. The sample was CD4+ or CD8+ T cells sorted from blood, taken in a trial of the OX40 agonist ivuxolimab. The receptors here all came from an adult with an advanced solid tumor such as melanoma, head and neck, liver or kidney cancer.

V usage is TRBV5-1 and J usage is TRBJ1-1; TRBD1 matches 7 bases. There are 15 residues in the CDR3. Looked up from germline, CDR1 is SGHRS and CDR2 is YFSETQ. V shed 1 base and J 3 bases; nucleotides not matched to a gene: 6. CDR3 bases: TGCGCCAGCAGCTTGCCCACAGGGGATTACACTGAAGCTTTCTTT. This translates into CASSLPTGDYTEAFF.

The rearrangement joins TRBV5-1 to TRBJ2-3, with 10 bases lining up with TRBD2. Germline V CDR1 and CDR2: SGHRS, YFSETQ. The V segment lost 0 bases and the J segment 0 bases; nucleotides outside the gene matches: 4. This CDR3 comprises 17 residues. The CDR3 spells CASSLGTSGTSTDTQYF. Here the CDR3 DNA reads TGCGCCAGCAGCTTGGGAACTAGCGGGACTAGCACAGATACGCAGTATTTT.

This rearrangement joins TRBV19 to TRBJ2-4; D may match TRBD1 or TRBD2 (5 bases each). The CDR3 extends over 16 amino acids. V lost 2 bases, J lost 12 bases, and 23 bases lay in between. CDR1 and CDR2 (germline): LNHDA, SQIVND (reference sequence). CDR3 residues: CASSITTLEGPASQYF. The CDR3, as DNA: TGTGCCAGTAGTATAACCACCCTCGAGGGGCCGGCCTCTCAGTACTTC.

This clone was counted a single time. The CDR3 bases are TGCGCCAGCACCCTCCTTATCGACACTGAAGCTTTCTTT. It encodes CASTLLIDTEAFF. The rearrangement uses TRBV5-1 and TRBJ1-1; unclear D gene. V lost 6 bases, J lost 3 bases, and 12 bases lay in between. The CDR3 is made up of 13 amino acids. Per the germline V gene, CDR1 is SGHRS and CDR2 is YFSETQ.

This chain links TRBV19 with TRBJ1-5; a weak D match, TRBD1 (6 bases). The germline V gene encodes CDR1 LNHDA and CDR2 SQIVND (reference sequence). This CDR3 is built from 15 residues. Trimming took 6 bases from V and 3 from J, leaving 15 bases between them. DNA for the CDR3: TGTGCCAGTAGATCCAGGGACATTTTCAATCAGCCCCAGCATTTT. Amino acids: CASRSRDIFNQPQHF. Complete variable domain (other parts from reference TRBV19 and TRBJ1-5): DGGITQSPKYLFRKEGQNVTLSCEQNLNHDAMYWYRQDPGQGLRLIYYSQIVNDFQKGDIAEGYSVSREKKESFPLTVTSAQKNPTAFYLCASRSRDIFNQPQHFGDGTRLSIL.

The rearrangement uses TRBV7-3 and TRBJ1-2, with D unclear. The germline V gene encodes CDR1 SGHTA and CDR2 FQGTGA. V was shortened by 4 bases and J by 5 bases, with 11 bases between the two germline ends. This CDR3 has 13 amino acids. CDR3 coding DNA: TGTGCCAGCAGCTCGGCCGACGGGTATGGCTACACCTTC. Amino acid sequence: CASSSADGYGYTF.

This clone has a single count. The chain is built from TRBV14 and TRBJ1-2; D not resolved. Trimming stripped 1 base from V and 4 bases from J, with 10 bases between. The CDR3 has 14 residues. CDR1 and CDR2 from the germline V gene are SGHDN and FVKESK. DNA for the CDR3: TGTGCCAGCAGCCAAGCATCTGCCGGCTATGGCTACACCTTC. Protein product: CASSQASAGYGYTF.